The clone carrying this TCR beta chain was counted many times. No antigen is known for it. TCRdb passed the reads through MiXCR, listing each CDR3 protein once. The table records 490,000 or so distinct CDR3 sequences, approximately 10% of them present only once. The source of the sample is a study of T cell repertoires in cytomegalovirus infection. Across the whole study: Through public TCR beta signatures, both CMV infection and matching HLA type were indicated.

CDR1 and CDR2 (germline): SGHTA, FQGTGA. V gave up 5 bases and J gave up 2 bases; unmatched junction bases: 6. The CDR3 contains 15 residues. Study-wide points: In two of eight donors, the top clonotype was HLA-C-restricted CMV-specific.

V and J are TRBV7-3 and TRBJ2-3; the match to TRBD1 covers 8 bases. This TCR was sampled from a human donor in good health (CMV status not recorded). Some clones in this sample may be carry-over from other donors' samples. The sequencing input was PBMCs. The CDR3 region is CASSPGQGYTDTQYF. The CDR3 nucleotides are TGTGCCAGCAGCCCTGGACAGGGTTACACAGATACGCAGTATTTT.